The 10 T cell receptor beta chains below were found in one sample sequenced in a study of blood T cell repertoires in COVID-19. Assay used: immunoSEQ multiplex PCR; TCRdb lists only in-frame clones, some missing. The sample yields about 250,000 clones, over 80% seen once. The sequencing input was peripheral blood. The receptors were gathered from a woman aged 35 to 49 who had recovered from COVID-19.

The chain links TRBV18 to TRBJ1-4; 9 positions match TRBD1. Trimming at V came to 5 bases and at J to 2 bases, leaving 15 bases not matched to a gene. This CDR3 has 19 amino acids. Germline V gene data show CDR1 as KGHSH and CDR2 as LQKENI. CDR3 sequence (DNA): TGTGCCAGCTCATCTCTCGGGACAGGGCGGCAAGTGACTAATGAAAAACTGTTTTTT. The encoded protein is CASSSLGTGRQVTNEKLFF.

The chain combines TRBV3-1 (or the pseudogene TRBV3-2) with TRBJ2-1; 8 bases align to TRBD1. This CDR3 spans 15 amino acids. Germline assignment: CDR1 LGHDT and CDR2 YNNKEL (reference sequence). The V segment lost 4 bases and the J segment 7 bases; nucleotides outside the gene matches: 9. The DNA of the CDR3 is TGTGCCAGCAGCCTACTCCGGGACAGGAGGAATGAGCAGTTCTTC. This encodes CASSLLRDRRNEQFF.

The CDR3 spells CASSNRRGTGVYGYTF. For the CDR3, the DNA is TGTGCCAGCAGCAACCGTAGGGGGACAGGAGTATATGGCTACACCTTC. This sequence joins TRBV11-2 and TRBJ1-2, with 8 bases matching TRBD1. This CDR3 is built from 16 residues. Germline lookup yields CDR1 SGHAT and CDR2 FQNNGV. The junction had 13 bases not matched to a gene; V was cut back by 5 bases and J by 5 bases.

The genes are TRBV11-3 and TRBJ1-1, with a weak D call TRBD1 (6 bases). Germline CDR1 is SGHNT and CDR2 is YENEEA. There are 14 residues in the CDR3. V was shortened by 1 base and J by 6 bases, with 12 bases between the two germline ends. The CDR3 sequence is CASSLGYREAEAFF. The DNA of the CDR3 is TGTGCCAGCAGCTTAGGTTACAGGGAAGCTGAAGCTTTCTTT.

The chain uses TRBV28 and TRBJ1-3; no reliable D call. The CDR3 runs 14 residues. Germline V lookup: CDR1 MDHEN, CDR2 SYDVKM. V was clipped by 3 bases and J by 4 bases, with 10 bases between them. DNA of the CDR3: TGTGCCAGCAGTTTTGATAGTCCCGGAAACACCATATATTTT. Translating it yields CASSFDSPGNTIYF.

The chain is built from TRBV19 and TRBJ2-7; 7 nucleotides align to TRBD1. Trimming removed 4 bases from V and 0 bases from J; junction bases left unmatched: 12. Germline CDR1 reads LNHDA; CDR2 reads SQIVND (reference sequence). The CDR3 is made up of 17 amino acids. The CDR3 protein is CASSKAYRGSISYEQYF. As DNA, the CDR3 is TGTGCCAGTAGTAAGGCCTACAGGGGAAGTATCTCCTACGAGCAGTACTTC. The whole variable domain, remainder taken from reference TRBV19 and TRBJ2-7, is DGGITQSPKYLFRKEGQNVTLSCEQNLNHDAMYWYRQDPGQGLRLIYYSQIVNDFQKGDIAEGYSVSREKKESFPLTVTSAQKNPTAFYLCASSKAYRGSISYEQYFGPGTRLTVT.

The V gene is TRBV5-1, the J gene TRBJ1-4; TRBD1 is a possible D gene (6 bases). V dropped 3 bases and J dropped 6 bases, with 18 bases sitting between them. Germline V lookup: CDR1 SGHRS, CDR2 YFSETQ. This CDR3 comprises 16 residues. The CDR3 DNA is TGCGCCAGCAGCTACAGGGTTCAGGGATTAGATGAAAAACTGTTTTTT. It is translated as CASSYRVQGLDEKLFF.

In regard to this clone: Relative to the germline gene, one junction end is altered; a read error may explain this. The chain has TRBV7-9 and TRBJ1-2; D uncertain. CDR3 length equals 10 residues. CDR1 is SEHNR and CDR2 is FQNEAQ in the germline V gene (reference sequence). The CDR3 is CASSLVAINF. CDR3 coding DNA: TGTGCCAGCAGCTTAGTTGCGATTAACTTC.

The CDR3: CASSRWGERTTGELFF. CDR3 in DNA: TGTGCCAGCAGTAGGTGGGGGGAACGGACCACCGGGGAGCTGTTTTTT. V and J are TRBV28 and TRBJ2-2; tentatively, D is TRBD2 (6 bases). Deletions cut 5 bases from V and 4 bases from J, with 17 bases between. The CDR3 loop spans 16 amino acids. Germline V gene sequence: CDR1 MDHEN, CDR2 SYDVKM.

The gene calls are TRBV29-1 and TRBJ1-3; unclear D gene. Germline-derived CDR1 and CDR2 are SQVTM and ANQGSEA. V was cut by 4 bases and J by 7 bases, with 11 bases left in between. The CDR3 runs 12 residues. The CDR3 reads CSVVTGWNTIYF. In DNA, the CDR3 is TGCAGCGTTGTCACCGGGTGGAACACCATATATTTT.